Following are 7 T cell receptor beta chains from one sample sequenced in a study of blood T cell repertoires in COVID-19. Profiling relied on immunoSEQ multiplex PCR, and the TCRdb table lists in-frame clones only, not all of them. The sample consists of roughly 230,000 clones, approximately 83% of them appearing once. The specimen sequenced was PBMCs or T cells enriched from blood (not recorded which). These receptors originate from a woman aged 60-75 years who had recovered from COVID-19.

The CDR3 DNA is TGTGCCAGCAGTTACAGCCCAAACCAAGAGACCCAGTACTTC. Protein sequence: CASSYSPNQETQYF. The V gene is TRBV6-6, the J gene TRBJ2-5; D call uncertain. The CDR3 totals 14 residues. V lost 2 bases, J lost 0 bases, and 7 bases lay in between. Germline values: CDR1 MNHNY, CDR2 SVGAGI (reference sequence).

This sequence joins TRBV3-1 (or the pseudogene TRBV3-2) and TRBJ1-2; D gene ambiguous. In germline, CDR1 is LGHDT, CDR2 YNNKEL (reference sequence). The CDR3 runs to 12 residues. Between the trimmed V and J ends, which lost 1 base and 13 bases, there was a span of 13 bases. The CDR3 loop reads CASSQGRSASTF. CDR3 DNA sequence: TGTGCCAGCAGCCAAGGGAGATCCGCTAGCACCTTC.

The rearrangement uses TRBV4-3 and TRBJ1-4, with 11 positions matching TRBD1. Germline loops: CDR1 LGHNA, CDR2 YSLEER. The CDR3 spans 19 residues. The V segment lost 4 bases and the J segment 1 base; nucleotides outside the gene matches: 11. In DNA, the CDR3 is TGCGCCAGCAGCCCGGACACCCTAGGGACAGGGGGAACTAATGAAAAACTGTTTTTT. Translating it yields CASSPDTLGTGGTNEKLFF.

The chain has TRBV18 and TRBJ1-1, with 8 bases matching TRBD1. The germline CDR1 and CDR2 sequences are KGHSH and LQKENI. The CDR3 totals 12 residues. With V trimmed by 6 bases and J by 7 bases, 4 bases remained unmatched. The CDR3 nucleotides are TGTGCCAGCTCCGGGGACAGGAATGAAGCTTTCTTT. It specifies CASSGDRNEAFF.

This clone was picked up a small number of times. The V and J genes are TRBV5-4 and TRBJ2-3, with unresolved D. Germline V gene sequence: CDR1 SGHNT, CDR2 YYREEE (reference sequence). This CDR3 is 12 amino acids long. V was shortened by 4 bases and J by 6 bases, with 9 bases between the two germline ends. The CDR3 sequence is CASSPELDTQYF. Written as DNA, the CDR3 is TGTGCCAGCAGCCCGGAGCTGGATACGCAGTATTTT.

This clone was observed once. This sample includes further DNA sequences coding for the same CDR3. The V gene is TRBV19, the J gene TRBJ1-1; the D gene is possibly TRBD1 (5 bases). The V gene lost 4 bases and the J gene lost 2 bases, with 8 bases spanning the gap. Germline V gene lookup returns CDR1 LNHDA and CDR2 SQIVND (reference sequence). The CDR3 has 13 amino acids. The CDR3 DNA is TGTGCCAGTAGTACGCAGGGTAACACTGAAGCTTTCTTT. Its translation: CASSTQGNTEAFF.

The chain joins TRBV19 to TRBJ2-4; TRBD1 is a possible D gene (5 bases). The germline V gene has CDR1 LNHDA and CDR2 SQIVND (reference sequence). With 5 bases removed from V and 8 bases from J, the gap between germline ends came to 19 bases. CDR3 length equals 15 residues. In DNA, the CDR3 is TGTGCCAGTAGTGCCTCTGGTACCCAAGGGGACATTCAGTACTTC. As protein: CASSASGTQGDIQYF. Based on the CDR3 plus reference TRBV19 and TRBJ2-4, the full variable domain is DGGITQSPKYLFRKEGQNVTLSCEQNLNHDAMYWYRQDPGQGLRLIYYSQIVNDFQKGDIAEGYSVSREKKESFPLTVTSAQKNPTAFYLCASSASGTQGDIQYFGAGTRLSVL.